This T cell receptor (beta chain) comes out of a study of T cell responses to AZD1222 COVID-19 vaccine. Study context: Both about-4-week and about-12-week second-dose recipients were combined. Study findings and constraints: Most donors were white British, females outnumbered males, and clonal diversity was possibly underestimated. Just five to seven AZD1222 recipients tested seropositive at baseline. CD4 TCRs associated with vaccination spanned spike, dominating at 160-218 and 743-854.

The V gene's germline CDR1 is MNHEY and CDR2 SVGAGI. This CDR3 region has 15 residues. The ends lost 6 bases at V and 6 bases at J; junction bases unmatched: 7. Assay used: immunoSEQ multiplex PCR; TCRdb lists only in-frame clones, some missing. Among about 120,000 clones listed, over 75% were seen once. A note on this clone: Its antigen is unknown.

This sequence originates from an adult in good health. The material was peripheral blood, obtained on day 0 of AZD1222 vaccination. This chain uses TRBV6-5 with TRBJ2-1; 11 nucleotides line up with TRBD2. DNA for the CDR3: TGTGCCAGCAGCATAGCGGGAGGGAGTGGCAATGAGCAGTTCTTC. Translated: CASSIAGGSGNEQFF.